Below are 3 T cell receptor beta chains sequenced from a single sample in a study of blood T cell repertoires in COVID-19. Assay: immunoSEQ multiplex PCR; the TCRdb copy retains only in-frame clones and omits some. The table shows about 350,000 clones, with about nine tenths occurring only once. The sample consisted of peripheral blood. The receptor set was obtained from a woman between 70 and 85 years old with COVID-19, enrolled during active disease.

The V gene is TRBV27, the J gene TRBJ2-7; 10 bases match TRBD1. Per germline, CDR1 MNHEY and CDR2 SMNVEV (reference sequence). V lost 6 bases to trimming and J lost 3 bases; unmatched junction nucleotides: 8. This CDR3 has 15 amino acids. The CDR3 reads CASRPARDRGYEQYF. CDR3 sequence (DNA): TGTGCCAGCAGGCCCGCCCGGGACAGGGGCTACGAGCAGTACTTC.

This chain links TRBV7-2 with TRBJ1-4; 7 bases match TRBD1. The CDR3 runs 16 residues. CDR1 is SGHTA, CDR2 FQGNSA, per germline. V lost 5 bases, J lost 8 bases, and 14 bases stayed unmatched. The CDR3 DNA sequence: TGTGCCAGCAGCCCTACCACAGGGGTAGGATCGGAAAAACTGTTTTTT. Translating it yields CASSPTTGVGSEKLFF. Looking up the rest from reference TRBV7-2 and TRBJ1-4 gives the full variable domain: GAGVSQSPSNKVTEKGKDVELRCDPISGHTALYWYRQSLGQGLEFLIYFQGNSAPDKSGLPSDRFSAERTGGSVSTLTIQRTQQEDSAVYLCASSPTTGVGSEKLFFGSGTQLSVL.

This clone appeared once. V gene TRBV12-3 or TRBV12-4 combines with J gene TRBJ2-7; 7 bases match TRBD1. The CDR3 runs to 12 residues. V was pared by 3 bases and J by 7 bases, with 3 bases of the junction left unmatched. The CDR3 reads CASSFRGWEQYF. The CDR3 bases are TGTGCCAGCAGTTTCAGGGGGTGGGAGCAGTACTTC.